This T cell receptor (beta chain) is drawn from a study of shared clonotypes between healthy human individuals. Study-level findings and limits: Clonotypes that were shared across a handful of donors made up roughly 5% of naive CD4 clonotypes. Genetic and exposure-history diversity was limited by the few donors.

In regard to this clone: The antigen is not known.

This CDR3 region has 16 residues. V was clipped by 4 bases and J by 0 bases, with 11 bases between them. Germline-derived CDR1 and CDR2 are SGHRS and YFSETQ. Every subset's genomic DNA went evenly onto several immunoSEQ plates. Clones were sequenced by immunoSEQ multiplex PCR, and TCRdb holds only the in-frame ones, with some missing. This table holds some 2.1 million clones, roughly 94% found once. The split of CD4+ cells yielded CD45RA+ naive and CD45RA-negative memory subsets. This receptor was taken from a man aged 18 to 35 in good health. The V and J genes are TRBV5-1 and TRBJ2-6; D might be TRBD2 (6 bases). The sequenced sample consisted of naive CD4+ T cells sorted from blood. Stated subset: CD45RA+ positively selected. In nucleotides, the CDR3 is TGCGCCAGCAGCGCGGGACTGACCTCTGGGGCCAACGTCCTGACTTTC. As protein: CASSAGLTSGANVLTF. The variable domain in full, with the rest retrieved from reference TRBV5-1 and TRBJ2-6, is KAGVTQTPRYLIKTRGQQVTLSCSPISGHRSVSWYQQTPGQGLQFLFEYFSETQRNKGNFPGRFSGRQFSNSRSEMNVSTLELGDSALYLCASSAGLTSGANVLTFGAGSRLTVL.